The T cell receptor beta chain described here comes from a study of cytomegalovirus exposure and HLA in healthy donors. The CDR3 contains 16 residues. From germline, CDR1 is SGHRS and CDR2 YFSETQ. V shed 3 bases, J shed 3 bases, and the junction held 10 bases outside the gene matches. This PCR relied on a set of 60 Vbeta primers and 13 Jbeta primers. Only in-frame clones appear in the TCRdb table, and some are missing; sequencing was by immunoSEQ multiplex PCR. The profile shows 110,000 to 150,000 clones, roughly 80% of them singletons. This clone was seen only a few times. The chain combines TRBV5-1 with TRBJ2-7, with 9 bases fitting TRBD1. The TCR sequence derives from a man aged 40-49 years in good health and CMV-seronegative. Sequencing was performed on PBMCs. CDR3 DNA sequence: TGCGCCAGCAGCTCGTTAAGGGACAGGGCCAACTACGAGCAGTACTTC. Its protein product is CASSSLRDRANYEQYF.